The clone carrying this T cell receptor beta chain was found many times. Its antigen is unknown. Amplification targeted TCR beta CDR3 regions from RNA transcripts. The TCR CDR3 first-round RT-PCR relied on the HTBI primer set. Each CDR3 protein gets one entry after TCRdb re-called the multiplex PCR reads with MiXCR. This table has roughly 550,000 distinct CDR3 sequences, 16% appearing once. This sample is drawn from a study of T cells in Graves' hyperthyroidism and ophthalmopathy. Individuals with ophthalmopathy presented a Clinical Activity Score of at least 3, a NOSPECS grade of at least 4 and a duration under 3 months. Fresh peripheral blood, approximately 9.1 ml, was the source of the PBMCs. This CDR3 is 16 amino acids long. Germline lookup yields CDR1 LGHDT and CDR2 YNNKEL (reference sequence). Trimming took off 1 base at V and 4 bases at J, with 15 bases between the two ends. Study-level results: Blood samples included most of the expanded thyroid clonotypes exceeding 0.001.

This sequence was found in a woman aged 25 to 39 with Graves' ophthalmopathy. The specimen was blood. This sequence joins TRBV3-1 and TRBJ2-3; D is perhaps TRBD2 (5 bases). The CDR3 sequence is CASSQGTHFKADTQYF. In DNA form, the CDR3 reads TGTGCCAGCAGCCAAGGGACTCATTTTAAGGCAGATACGCAGTATTTT.